The entry below describes one T cell receptor (beta chain). The antigen is undetermined. The junction departs from germline at one end; a sequencing error may be responsible. TCRdb's table, derived via immunoSEQ multiplex PCR, lists solely in-frame clones and lacks some. Of tens of thousands of clones listed, about 73% are singletons. The data originate from a study of early stage breast cancer tumors. Across the study: About 70% of the 16 invasive tumors were ER+, PR+ and HER2-. The ER+/PR+/HER2- tumors included about 8 ductal and a handful of lobular carcinomas. Study results and limitations: Unsorted bulk genomic DNA sequencing lacked pairing and functional marker data. Commonly generated sequences made up most enriched TCRB sequences shared between patients.

The CDR3 contains 17 residues. Looked up from germline, CDR1 is SSHAT and CDR2 is FNYEAQ (reference sequence). V usage is TRBV7-7 and J usage is TRBJ2-2; 9 nucleotides agree with TRBD2. The sequence derives from a person aged 45-60 years with breast cancer. Sequenced material: blood. CDR3 protein: CASSLSLAGGPTGELFF. As DNA, the CDR3 is TGTGCTAGCAGCTTATCACTGGCGGGAGGGCCTACCGGGGAGCTGTTTTTT.